This T cell receptor (beta chain) was retrieved from a study of blood T cell repertoires in COVID-19. At the level of the study: The study drew acute and convalescent COVID-19 samples from the United States, Italy and Spain.

This CDR3 spans 14 amino acids. Germline lookup yields CDR1 SGHDN and CDR2 FVKESK. Trimming took 4 bases from V and 7 from J; bases not matched to a gene: 5. As processed by the authors: Reference gene primer amplification gave nucleated cell count estimates. Sequencing used immunoSEQ multiplex PCR; TCRdb keeps in-frame clones, though not all of them. The V and J calls and clone size are taken from that table; D and trimming were inferred from the DNA. The data show about 36,000 clones, about three quarters seen once. The rearrangement links TRBV14 to TRBJ2-1, with 9 bases identical to TRBD2. The sequence came from a man aged 55 to 69 with active COVID-19. Sequencing was performed on peripheral blood. This CDR3 reads CASSRIAGDNEQFF. In DNA form, the CDR3 reads TGTGCCAGCAGCCGGATAGCGGGGGATAATGAGCAGTTCTTC.